A selection of T cell receptor beta chains follows, all from one sample in a study of T cells after yellow fever vaccination. TCRdb passed the 5' RACE reads through MiXCR, listing each CDR3 protein once. Here the sample spans 250,000 or so distinct CDR3 sequences, around 6.7% being singletons. Material: CD4+ T cells sorted from PBMCs, obtained on the day of the yellow fever booster vaccination. The receptors shown here come from a man aged 25-45 years who received the YFV17D yellow fever vaccine. Both conserved end residues are part of each CDR3. A D gene is named only where the DNA matches it firmly. A row's size may be missing; if present it is once, few, many or a size class.

CDR3 protein: CASSAPTRLENEQFF
CDR3 DNA: TGCGCCAGCAGCGCCCCGACGCGGCTGGAGAATGAGCAGTTCTTC
D gene: .
V gene: TRBV5-1
clone size: .
J gene: TRBJ2-1

CDR3 protein: CASSLGDRGGGPQHF
CDR3 DNA: TGCGCCAGCAGCTTGGGAGACCGTGGTGGCGGGCCCCAGCATTTT
D gene: .
V gene: TRBV5-1
clone size: many
J gene: TRBJ1-5

CDR3 protein: CASRFSGSAYEQYF
CDR3 DNA: TGTGCCAGCAGGTTTAGCGGGAGCGCCTACGAGCAGTACTTC
D gene: TRBD2
V gene: TRBV12-3/TRBV12-4
clone size: many
J gene: TRBJ2-7

CDR3 protein: CASSLFGQINQPQHF
CDR3 DNA: TGTGCCAGCAGTTTGTTCGGACAGATCAATCAGCCCCAGCATTTT
D gene: .
V gene: TRBV27
clone size: .
J gene: TRBJ1-5

CDR3 protein: CASSLGLAGVYEQYF
CDR3 DNA: TGCGCCAGCAGCTTGGGACTAGCGGGAGTTTACGAGCAGTACTTC
D gene: TRBD2
V gene: TRBV5-1
clone size: many
J gene: TRBJ2-7

CDR3 protein: CASSGTGQGYGYTF
CDR3 DNA: TGTGCCAGCAGTGGGACGGGACAGGGCTATGGCTACACCTTC
D gene: TRBD1
V gene: TRBV12-3/TRBV12-4
clone size: few
J gene: TRBJ1-2

CDR3 protein: CASSSPGQGAYEQYF
CDR3 DNA: TGTGCCAGCAGCTCTCCGGGACAGGGGGCCTACGAGCAGTACTTC
D gene: TRBD1
V gene: TRBV12-3/TRBV12-4
clone size: many
J gene: TRBJ2-7

CDR3 protein: CSASGQGVETQYF
CDR3 DNA: TGCAGTGCTAGCGGACAGGGAGTTGAGACCCAGTACTTC
D gene: TRBD1
V gene: TRBV20-1
clone size: .
J gene: TRBJ2-5

CDR3 protein: CASSFRRPGNSYEQYF
CDR3 DNA: TGTGCCAGCAGCTTCCGCCGTCCCGGGAACTCCTACGAGCAGTACTTC
D gene: .
V gene: TRBV9
clone size: many
J gene: TRBJ2-7

CDR3 protein: CATSRDSEGNTIYF
CDR3 DNA: TGTGCCACCAGCAGAGATAGTGAGGGAAACACCATATATTTT
D gene: .
V gene: TRBV15
clone size: many
J gene: TRBJ1-3

CDR3 protein: CASSYKDWDRAIGGTQYF
CDR3 DNA: TGTGCCAGCAGTTACAAGGATTGGGACAGGGCGATTGGGGGGACCCAGTACTTC
D gene: TRBD1
V gene: TRBV6-2/TRBV6-3
clone size: few
J gene: TRBJ2-5

CDR3 protein: CASSYGTAEAFF
CDR3 DNA: TGTGCCAGCAGTTACGGGACGGCTGAAGCTTTCTTT
D gene: .
V gene: TRBV12-3/TRBV12-4
clone size: many
J gene: TRBJ1-1

CDR3 protein: CASSPGLTGELFF
CDR3 DNA: TGTGCCAGCAGTCCGGGGCTCACCGGGGAGCTGTTTTTT
D gene: .
V gene: TRBV27
clone size: many
J gene: TRBJ2-2

CDR3 protein: CASSQDLVGAGGPMDTQYF
CDR3 DNA: TGCGCCAGCAGCCAAGATCTCGTTGGAGCGGGAGGGCCGATGGATACGCAGTATTTT
D gene: TRBD2
V gene: TRBV4-3
clone size: many
J gene: TRBJ2-3

CDR3 protein: CSVETFREQYF
CDR3 DNA: TGCAGCGTTGAAACGTTTCGGGAGCAGTACTTC
D gene: .
V gene: TRBV29-1
clone size: many
J gene: TRBJ2-7

CDR3 protein: CATTEGGSNTEAFF
CDR3 DNA: TGCGCCACCACGGAAGGCGGCTCGAACACTGAAGCTTTCTTT
D gene: .
V gene: TRBV5-1
clone size: few
J gene: TRBJ1-1

CDR3 protein: CASSPGQPREKLFF
CDR3 DNA: TGTGCCAGCAGCCCCGGACAGCCCCGGGAAAAACTGTTTTTT
D gene: .
V gene: TRBV7-2
clone size: few
J gene: TRBJ1-4

CDR3 protein: CASSQGAGVSRGEQFF
CDR3 DNA: TGCGCCAGCAGCCAAGGCGCGGGAGTCTCTAGAGGTGAGCAGTTCTTC
D gene: TRBD2
V gene: TRBV4-3
clone size: many
J gene: TRBJ2-1

CDR3 protein: CSASENEQFF
CDR3 DNA: TGCAGTGCTTCCGAAAATGAGCAGTTCTTC
D gene: .
V gene: TRBV20-1
clone size: .
J gene: TRBJ2-1

CDR3 protein: CASSSTIAGEAYEQYF
CDR3 DNA: TGTGCCAGCAGTTCCACTATAGCGGGGGAAGCCTACGAGCAGTACTTC
D gene: TRBD2
V gene: TRBV12-3/TRBV12-4
clone size: few
J gene: TRBJ2-7

CDR3 protein: CDTSDISGTGTYEQYF
CDR3 DNA: TGTGACACCAGTGATATCTCCGGGACAGGGACCTACGAGCAGTACTTC
D gene: TRBD1
V gene: TRBV24-1
clone size: .
J gene: TRBJ2-7

CDR3 protein: CASSFAGIGNTEAFF
CDR3 DNA: TGTGCCAGCAGCTTTGCGGGGATCGGGAACACTGAAGCTTTCTTT
D gene: .
V gene: TRBV7-2
clone size: many
J gene: TRBJ1-1

CDR3 protein: CASSLYRTEDGYTF
CDR3 DNA: TGTGCCAGCAGCTTATATAGGACGGAGGATGGCTACACCTTC
D gene: .
V gene: TRBV7-9
clone size: .
J gene: TRBJ1-2

CDR3 protein: CASSQEPWSEQFF
CDR3 DNA: TGCGCCAGCAGCCAAGAACCGTGGTCTGAGCAGTTCTTC
D gene: .
V gene: TRBV4-3
clone size: .
J gene: TRBJ2-1

CDR3 protein: CASRTSYNEQFF
CDR3 DNA: TGTGCCAGCAGAACGTCATACAATGAGCAGTTCTTC
D gene: .
V gene: TRBV6-5
clone size: many
J gene: TRBJ2-1

CDR3 protein: CASIWGDTQYF
CDR3 DNA: TGTGCCAGCATCTGGGGGGATACGCAGTATTTT
D gene: .
V gene: TRBV5-8
clone size: .
J gene: TRBJ2-3

CDR3 protein: CASSLRGLGADTQYF
CDR3 DNA: TGTGCCAGCAGCTTAAGGGGGCTGGGGGCGGATACGCAGTATTTT
D gene: TRBD1
V gene: TRBV7-2
clone size: .
J gene: TRBJ2-3

CDR3 protein: CSARAASLETQYF
CDR3 DNA: TGCAGTGCTAGAGCGGCTAGCCTAGAGACCCAGTACTTC
D gene: .
V gene: TRBV20-1
clone size: many
J gene: TRBJ2-5

CDR3 protein: CASQWVGGMRNYGYTF
CDR3 DNA: TGTGCCAGCCAATGGGTCGGAGGGATGAGGAACTATGGCTACACCTTC
D gene: .
V gene: TRBV28
clone size: .
J gene: TRBJ1-2

CDR3 protein: CASSLEGVNSPLHF
CDR3 DNA: TGTGCCAGCAGCTTAGAAGGGGTTAATTCACCCCTCCACTTT
D gene: .
V gene: TRBV7-9
clone size: .
J gene: TRBJ1-6

CDR3 protein: CASRPGTGSDTQYF
CDR3 DNA: TGTGCCAGCAGACCCGGGACAGGGTCAGATACGCAGTATTTT
D gene: TRBD1
V gene: TRBV28
clone size: many
J gene: TRBJ2-3

CDR3 protein: CSVEGEARNSYNEQFF
CDR3 DNA: TGCAGCGTTGAAGGGGAAGCCAGGAACTCCTACAATGAGCAGTTCTTC
D gene: .
V gene: TRBV29-1
clone size: many
J gene: TRBJ2-1

CDR3 protein: CSVADLLSNYGYTF
CDR3 DNA: TGCAGCGTTGCTGACCTACTTTCTAACTATGGCTACACCTTC
D gene: .
V gene: TRBV29-1
clone size: few
J gene: TRBJ1-2

CDR3 protein: CASSFGTDTDTQYF
CDR3 DNA: TGTGCCAGCAGCTTCGGAACAGACACAGATACGCAGTATTTT
D gene: .
V gene: TRBV7-9
clone size: many
J gene: TRBJ2-3

CDR3 protein: CASSSAAGGGQETQYF
CDR3 DNA: TGTGCCAGCAGCTCTGCCGCCGGGGGCGGTCAAGAGACCCAGTACTTC
D gene: .
V gene: TRBV7-2
clone size: many
J gene: TRBJ2-5

CDR3 protein: CSVPTSGTDTQYF
CDR3 DNA: TGCAGTGTTCCGACTAGCGGAACAGATACGCAGTATTTT
D gene: TRBD2
V gene: TRBV20-1
clone size: many
J gene: TRBJ2-3

CDR3 protein: CASRGGGFDNEQFF
CDR3 DNA: TGCGCCAGCAGGGGGGGAGGGTTCGACAATGAGCAGTTCTTC
D gene: TRBD2
V gene: TRBV23-1
clone size: .
J gene: TRBJ2-1

CDR3 protein: CASENWASSNEQFF
CDR3 DNA: TGTGCCAGCGAGAATTGGGCTAGCAGCAATGAGCAGTTCTTC
D gene: .
V gene: TRBV12-3/TRBV12-4
clone size: many
J gene: TRBJ2-1

CDR3 protein: CAITQGDEQYF
CDR3 DNA: TGTGCCATCACTCAGGGCGACGAGCAGTACTTC
D gene: .
V gene: TRBV10-3
clone size: few
J gene: TRBJ2-7

CDR3 protein: CASSLEPRGTEAFF
CDR3 DNA: TGTGCCAGCAGTTTAGAACCACGGGGCACTGAAGCTTTCTTT
D gene: .
V gene: TRBV27
clone size: .
J gene: TRBJ1-1

CDR3 protein: CASSQGTSGNSGELFF
CDR3 DNA: TGTGCCAGCAGTCAGGGGACTAGCGGGAACTCCGGGGAGCTGTTTTTT
D gene: TRBD2
V gene: TRBV6-5
clone size: many
J gene: TRBJ2-2

CDR3 protein: CASSQDPMSGVGRNEQFF
CDR3 DNA: TGTGCCAGCAGCCAAGATCCGATGTCGGGAGTAGGGAGGAATGAGCAGTTCTTC
D gene: .
V gene: TRBV4-2
clone size: many
J gene: TRBJ2-1

CDR3 protein: CASSSTGLSSYEQYF
CDR3 DNA: TGTGCCAGCAGTTCTACCGGGTTATCTTCCTACGAGCAGTACTTC
D gene: .
V gene: TRBV27
clone size: .
J gene: TRBJ2-7

CDR3 protein: CASSFESWTGCFF
CDR3 DNA: TGTGCCAGCAGCTTTGAAAGTTGGACAGGGTGCTTCTTC
D gene: TRBD1
V gene: TRBV7-2
clone size: few
J gene: TRBJ2-1

CDR3 protein: CAISEEGSYNSPLHF
CDR3 DNA: TGTGCCATCAGTGAGGAGGGCTCCTATAATTCACCCCTCCACTTT
D gene: .
V gene: TRBV10-3
clone size: few
J gene: TRBJ1-6

CDR3 protein: CASGDYEQYF
CDR3 DNA: TGTGCCAGCGGGGACTACGAGCAGTACTTC
D gene: .
V gene: TRBV3-1
clone size: many
J gene: TRBJ2-7

CDR3 protein: CASSMSGRSYEQYF
CDR3 DNA: TGTGCCAGCAGCATGAGCGGGAGGTCCTACGAGCAGTACTTC
D gene: TRBD2
V gene: TRBV7-2
clone size: many
J gene: TRBJ2-7

CDR3 protein: CASSTSGNSYEQYF
CDR3 DNA: TGTGCCAGCAGCACGTCAGGGAATTCCTACGAGCAGTACTTC
D gene: .
V gene: TRBV9
clone size: .
J gene: TRBJ2-7

CDR3 protein: CSAGGGTDIQYF
CDR3 DNA: TGCAGTGCAGGGGGGGGGACTGACATTCAGTACTTC
D gene: .
V gene: TRBV20-1
clone size: many
J gene: TRBJ2-4

CDR3 protein: CASSVAYEQYF
CDR3 DNA: TGTGCCAGCAGCGTCGCCTACGAGCAGTACTTC
D gene: .
V gene: TRBV2
clone size: many
J gene: TRBJ2-7